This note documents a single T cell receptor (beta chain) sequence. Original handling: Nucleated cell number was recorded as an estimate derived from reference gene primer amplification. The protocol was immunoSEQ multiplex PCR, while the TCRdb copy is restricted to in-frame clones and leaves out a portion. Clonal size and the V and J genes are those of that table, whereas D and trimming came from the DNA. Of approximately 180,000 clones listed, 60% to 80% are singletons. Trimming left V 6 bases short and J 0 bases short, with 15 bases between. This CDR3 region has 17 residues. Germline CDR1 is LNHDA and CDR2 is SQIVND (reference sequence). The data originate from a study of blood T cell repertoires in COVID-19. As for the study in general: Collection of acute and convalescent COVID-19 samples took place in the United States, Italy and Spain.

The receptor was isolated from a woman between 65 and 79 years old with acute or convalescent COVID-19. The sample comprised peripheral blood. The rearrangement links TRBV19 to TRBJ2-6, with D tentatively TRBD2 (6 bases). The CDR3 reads CASSPSGSLSGANVLTF. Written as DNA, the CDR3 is TGTGCCAGTAGCCCTTCCGGGAGCCTCTCTGGGGCCAACGTCCTGACTTTC.